Detailed here is one T cell receptor (beta chain). What it recognizes is unknown. The CDR3 loop spans 13 amino acids. In germline, CDR1 is SGHTA, CDR2 FQGNSA. Trimming stripped 1 base from V and 9 bases from J, with 10 bases between. The sample comes from a study of naive and memory T cell subsets. General observations from the study: Between naive and memory subsets, TCR abundance power law exponents differed. Over 95% of naive TCR sequences appeared only once, unlike memory subsets.

An equimolar mix of two oligonucleotides served as the beta constant-region primer for TRBC1 and TRBC2. Ligated cDNA was amplified by four rounds of PCR with nested alpha and beta constant-region primers and SP2. TCRdb used MiXCR to reprocess the UMI-ligation and nested PCR reads, holding one entry per CDR3 protein. Here the sample spans about 120,000 distinct CDR3 sequences, just over 35% being singletons. The chain is built from TRBV7-2 and TRBJ1-5; tentative D call: TRBD1 (5 bases). This receptor was taken from a human donor in good health. The source material was central memory CD4+ T cells from blood. This chain's CDR3 is CASSLVQGGPQHF. CDR3 nucleotides: TGTGCCAGCAGCTTAGTCCAGGGTGGGCCCCAGCATTTT.